This entry is about one T cell receptor beta chain. Its cognate antigen has yet to be identified. No clone much larger than this one lies a single base away; base qualities are absent. The data stem from a study of blood T cell repertoires in COVID-19 (dated by TCRdb to 2019 to 2021). Broadly, across the study: The collaborator samples originated in the United States, Italy and Spain and spanned the acute and convalescent phases of COVID-19. Sample metadata almost always included a de-identified subject ID, COVID-19 status, age in years and sex. Samples came from the ongoing ImmuneRACE study (first 160 participants) plus 1,254 subjects from 6 global collaborators. Where HLA class I and class II types were available, the types were taken from metadata supplied by the sample provider, not from assay-based typing. The material from the prospective study consisted of cDNA or gDNA derived from T cells, B-cell-depleted T cells, or PBMCs. The dataset comprised deeply sampled blood TCRbeta repertoires from subjects exposed to, actively infected with, or recovered from COVID-19. The repertoires were made available in a free public database intended to serve as a resource for research on the immune response to SARS-CoV-2. General study outcomes and caveats: The amount of clinical and demographic metadata varied by source and participant and was provided uncurated.

Each collaborating institution followed its own protocols to collect whole blood in K2EDTA tubes. For TCRbeta analysis, collaborators shipped samples in one of three forms: frozen whole blood, isolated PBMCs, or DNA extracted from either of those sample types. The germline V gene specifies SGHDN as CDR1 and FVKESK as CDR2. V drops 2 bases and J drops 0 bases, leaving 7 bases in between. There are 14 amino acids in the CDR3, from cysteine to phenylalanine inclusive. The sequence is cut down to CDR3 DNA, 42 bases in frame from base 1. TCRbeta CDR3 regions were amplified from genomic DNA by means of the immunoSEQ Assay, a bias-controlled multiplex PCR. The source study handled its data this way. The number of nucleated cells in each sample was estimated from the amplification of reference gene primers within the assay. To quantify the absolute abundance of each unique TCRbeta CDR3 rearrangement, sequence reads were collapsed and filtered. For each sample, productive Simpson clonality was calculated as the square root of Simpson's diversity index over productive rearrangements. The clones in this table, taken by TCRdb from immuneACCESS, are in-frame only. Not every clone is retained; where verified, under half of the shortfall comes from an unresolved V gene, and the cause of the rest is unknown. D and trimming were read from the DNA, whereas the V and J calls and clone size are those reported in that table. This sample holds almost 2,500 clones; around 87% were observed only once. Roughly 15% of the sample is taken by the ten largest.

The sample consisted of peripheral blood. The sequence joins TRBV14 to TRBJ1-1; the D gene remains uncertain. This clonotype originated in a man between 70 and 80 years old with active COVID-19. The CDR3 reads as follows: CASSQQTMNTEAFF. In nucleotide form, the sequence is TGTGCCAGCAGCCAACAGACTATGAACACTGAAGCTTTCTTT.